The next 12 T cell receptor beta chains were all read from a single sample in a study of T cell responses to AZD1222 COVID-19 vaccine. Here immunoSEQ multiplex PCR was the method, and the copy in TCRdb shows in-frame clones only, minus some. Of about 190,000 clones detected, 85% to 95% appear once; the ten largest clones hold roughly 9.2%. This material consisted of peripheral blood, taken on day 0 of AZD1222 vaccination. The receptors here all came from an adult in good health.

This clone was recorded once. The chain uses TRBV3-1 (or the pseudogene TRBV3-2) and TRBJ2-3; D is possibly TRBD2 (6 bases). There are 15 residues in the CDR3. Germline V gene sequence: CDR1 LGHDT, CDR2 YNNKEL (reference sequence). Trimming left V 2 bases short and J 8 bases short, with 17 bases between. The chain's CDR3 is CASSQQNPEGSTQYF. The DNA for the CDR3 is TGTGCCAGCAGCCAACAGAACCCGGAGGGAAGTACGCAGTATTTT.

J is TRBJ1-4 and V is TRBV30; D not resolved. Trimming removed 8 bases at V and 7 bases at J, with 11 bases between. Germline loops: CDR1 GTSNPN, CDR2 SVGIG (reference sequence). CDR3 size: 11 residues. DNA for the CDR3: TGTGCCCTGGGGAAACCTGAAAAACTGTTTTTT. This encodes CALGKPEKLFF.

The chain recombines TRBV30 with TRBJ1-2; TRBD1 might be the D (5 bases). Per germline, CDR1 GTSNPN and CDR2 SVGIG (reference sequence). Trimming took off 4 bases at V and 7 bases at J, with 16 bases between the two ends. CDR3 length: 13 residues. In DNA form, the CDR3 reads TGTGCCTGGACTCGGGGCAGGGTTGGTGGCTACACCTTC. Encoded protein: CAWTRGRVGGYTF.

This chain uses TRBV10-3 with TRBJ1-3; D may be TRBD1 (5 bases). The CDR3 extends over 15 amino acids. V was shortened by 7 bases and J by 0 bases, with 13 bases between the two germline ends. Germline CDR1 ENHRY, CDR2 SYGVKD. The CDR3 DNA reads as TGTGCCATCATTACAGGCACCGACTCTGGAAACACCATATATTTT. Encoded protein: CAIITGTDSGNTIYF.

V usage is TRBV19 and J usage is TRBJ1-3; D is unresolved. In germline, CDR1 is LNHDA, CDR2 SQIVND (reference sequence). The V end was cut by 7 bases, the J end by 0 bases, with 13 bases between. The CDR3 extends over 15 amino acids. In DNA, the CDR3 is TGTGCCAGTATTAGTGACCCGCGCTCTGGAAACACCATATATTTT. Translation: CASISDPRSGNTIYF.

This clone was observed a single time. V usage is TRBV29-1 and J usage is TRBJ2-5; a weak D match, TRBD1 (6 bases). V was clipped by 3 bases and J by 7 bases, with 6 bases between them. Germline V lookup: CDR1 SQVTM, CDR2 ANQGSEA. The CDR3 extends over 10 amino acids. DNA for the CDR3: TGCAGCGTTGAGGGGGCGACCCAGTACTTC. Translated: CSVEGATQYF.

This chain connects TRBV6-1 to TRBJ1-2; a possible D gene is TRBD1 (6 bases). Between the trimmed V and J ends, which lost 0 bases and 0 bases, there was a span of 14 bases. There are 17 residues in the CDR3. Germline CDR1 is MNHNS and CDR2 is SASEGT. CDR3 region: CASSEARLGQPNYGYTF. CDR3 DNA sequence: TGTGCCAGCAGTGAAGCCAGACTAGGACAGCCTAACTATGGCTACACCTTC.

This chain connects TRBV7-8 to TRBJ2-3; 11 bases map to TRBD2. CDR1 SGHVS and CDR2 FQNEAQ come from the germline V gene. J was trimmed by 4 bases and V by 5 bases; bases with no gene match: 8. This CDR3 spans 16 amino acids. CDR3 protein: CASSPSSGRAPDTQYF. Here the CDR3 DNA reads TGTGCCAGCAGCCCCAGTAGCGGGAGGGCCCCAGATACGCAGTATTTT.

CDR3 bases: TGTGCCAGCAGTTTAAACAGGTATAGCAATCAGCCCCAGCATTTT. Its protein product is CASSLNRYSNQPQHF. V is TRBV27 and J is TRBJ1-5; tentatively, D is TRBD1 (5 bases). This CDR3 is built from 15 residues. Germline V gene lookup returns CDR1 MNHEY and CDR2 SMNVEV (reference sequence). V shed 2 bases and J shed 0 bases, with 8 bases lying between them.

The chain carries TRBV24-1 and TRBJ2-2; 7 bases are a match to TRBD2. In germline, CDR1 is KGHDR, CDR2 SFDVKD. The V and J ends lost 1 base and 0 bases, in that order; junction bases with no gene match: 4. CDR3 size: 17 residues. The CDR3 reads CATSDFYAGANTGELFF. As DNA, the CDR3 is TGTGCCACCAGTGATTTCTATGCGGGAGCGAACACCGGGGAGCTGTTTTTT.

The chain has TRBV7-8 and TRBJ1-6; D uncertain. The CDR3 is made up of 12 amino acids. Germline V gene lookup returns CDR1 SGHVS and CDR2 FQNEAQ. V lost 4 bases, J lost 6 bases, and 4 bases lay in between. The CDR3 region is CASSSTNSPLHF. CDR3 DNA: TGTGCCAGCAGCTCCACTAATTCACCCCTCCACTTT. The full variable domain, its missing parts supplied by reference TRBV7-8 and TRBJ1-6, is GAGVSQSPRYKVAKRGQDVALRCDPISGHVSLFWYQQALGQGPEFLTYFQNEAQLDKSGLPSDRFFAERPEGSVSTLKIQRTQQEDSAVYLCASSSTNSPLHFGNGTRLTVT.

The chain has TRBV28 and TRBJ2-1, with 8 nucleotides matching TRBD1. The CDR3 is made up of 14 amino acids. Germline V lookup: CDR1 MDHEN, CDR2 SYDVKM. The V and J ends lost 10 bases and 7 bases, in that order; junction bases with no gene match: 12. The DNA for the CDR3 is TGTGCCACCCAGGGGGCAATATTTTTAAATGAGCAGTTCTTC. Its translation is CATQGAIFLNEQFF.